This T cell receptor beta chain derives from a study of blood T cells in healthy people across ages. Each sample gave at least 6.5 million isolated PBMCs. Per germline, CDR1 DFQATT and CDR2 SNEGSKA (reference sequence). The CDR3 has 13 residues. J lost 4 bases, V lost 8 bases, and 6 bases had no gene match. Primed by a sample-barcoded 5' primer and a J-beta primer mix, a second PCR proceeded for about 6 to 12 cycles. TCRdb independently ran MiXCR on the 5' RACE reads; one entry per CDR3 protein. The sample carries under 1,100,000 distinct CDR3 sequences, around 25% recorded once. Details on this clonotype: Its target is not known.

General observations from the study: Relative to aged donors, long-lived donors carried more naive CD4+ cells and displayed higher diversity. Total diversity from one million sequenced T cells was likely underestimated.

This same sample was also taken into another study, of T cells of mothers and their children. That study reports: Samples came from a few healthy Caucasian mothers and their six children.

This clonotype originated in a girl aged 2-10 years in good health. The sample comprised blood. The chain is built from TRBV20-1 and TRBJ2-3, with 10 positions matching TRBD2. The CDR3 loop reads CSTGTSAPDTQYF. In DNA form, the CDR3 reads TGCAGTACCGGGACTAGCGCTCCAGATACGCAGTATTTT.